The entry below gives a single T cell receptor beta chain sequence along with its context. Libraries were prepared by immunoSEQ multiplex PCR; TCRdb keeps only in-frame clonotypes and omits some of them. The table lists under 20,000 clones, around 91% of them singletons. The CDR3 contains 14 residues. The germline CDR1 and CDR2 sequences are DFQATT and SNEGSKA (reference sequence). Deletions cut 3 bases from V and 2 bases from J, with 13 bases between. This sample was taken from a study of blood T cell repertoires in COVID-19. The TCR sequence derives from a human donor in a cohort sampled during active COVID-19. Specimen: peripheral blood. This chain links TRBV20-1 with TRBJ2-5; tentatively, D is TRBD2 (5 bases). CDR3 in amino acids: CSASERTGQETQYF. Here the CDR3 DNA reads TGCAGTGCTAGTGAGAGGACTGGGCAAGAGACCCAGTACTTC.